This TCR beta chain comes out of a study of shared clonotypes between healthy human individuals. The V and J ends lost 3 bases and 4 bases respectively, with 9 bases between them. This CDR3 comprises 13 residues. Germline CDR1 is MNHNS and CDR2 is SASEGT. Regarding this clone: What it binds is not known.

Sequenced by immunoSEQ multiplex PCR; TCRdb stores in-frame clones only, minus some. The table lists around 2.3 million clones, 95% of them singletons. The study, taken as a whole, reports: Estimated clonotype richness was generally higher in naive than memory subsets.

Everyone who donated was a Caucasian adult who lived in Nashville, Tennessee. Sequencing was done on a sample of naive CD4+ T cells sorted from blood. Subset of the sample: CD45RA+ positively selected. This rearrangement joins TRBV6-1 to TRBJ1-2; D gene unclear. The sequence was obtained from a man younger than 30 in good health. The CDR3 DNA reads as TGTGCCAGCAGTGACCAGAGATCCTATGGCTACACCTTC. Translating it yields CASSDQRSYGYTF.